The 11 T cell receptor beta chains below all came from one sample that was sequenced in a study of technical replicates of blood from several donors. Only in-frame clones appear in the TCRdb table, and some are missing; sequencing was by immunoSEQ multiplex PCR. Of some 87,000 clones listed, around 90% are singletons. Sequenced input: T cells isolated from PBMCs. The receptors stem from a human donor in good health.

In its sample, this clone was seen a few times. The CDR3 loop is CASSVELAGRSTDTQYF. Here the CDR3 DNA reads TGTGCCAGCAGTGTCGAGCTAGCGGGTCGTAGCACAGATACGCAGTATTTT. This chain uses TRBV2 with TRBJ2-3, with 8 bases fitting TRBD2. V lost 4 bases and J lost 0; bases outside the gene matches: 9. The CDR3 is 17 residues long. The germline V gene encodes CDR1 SNHLY and CDR2 FYNNEI.

This clone appeared once. The V and J genes are TRBV20-1 and TRBJ1-1, with no clear D. The CDR3 sequence is 11 residues long. CDR1 and CDR2 from the germline V gene are DFQATT and SNEGSKA (reference sequence). Trimming removed 5 bases at V and 1 base at J, with 5 bases between. CDR3: CSASKNTEAFF. The DNA of the CDR3 is TGCAGTGCTTCTAAGAACACTGAAGCTTTCTTT.

The V call is TRBV19, the J call TRBJ1-5; D is unresolved. Trimming took 3 bases from V and 6 from J, leaving 12 bases between them. The length of the CDR3 is 14 residues. Germline values: CDR1 LNHDA, CDR2 SQIVND (reference sequence). The CDR3 here is CASSIREAGQPQHF. The CDR3 DNA reads TGTGCCAGTAGTATTCGGGAGGCGGGTCAGCCCCAGCATTTT.

V and J are TRBV30 and TRBJ1-2, with 8 bases fitting TRBD1. The J segment lost 3 bases and the V segment lost 1 base, leaving 1 base of the junction unmatched. The germline gives CDR1 GTSNPN, CDR2 SVGIG (reference sequence). The CDR3 covers 13 residues. CDR3 protein: CAWSGTGYYGYTF. The CDR3 DNA sequence: TGTGCCTGGAGTGGGACAGGGTACTATGGCTACACCTTC.

The chain is built from TRBV28 and TRBJ1-1, with TRBD1 matching 8 bases. J lost 1 base, V lost 11 bases, and 6 bases had no gene match. CDR1 and CDR2 (germline): MDHEN, SYDVKM. CDR3 length: 13 amino acids. The CDR3 coding sequence is TGTGCCTTCAGACAGGGGAGGAACACTGAAGCTTTCTTT. Its protein is CAFRQGRNTEAFF.

The V call is TRBV7-2, the J call TRBJ2-3; D unclear. V gave up 5 bases and J gave up 2 bases, with 5 bases separating them. The germline V gene has CDR1 SGHTA and CDR2 FQGNSA. The CDR3 spans 12 residues. The CDR3 reads CASSLYTDTQYF. Here the CDR3 DNA reads TGTGCCAGCAGCCTATACACAGATACGCAGTATTTT.

CDR3 in amino acids: CASSQVDRGAHEQYF. Written as DNA, the CDR3 is TGTGCCAGCAGCCAAGTCGACAGGGGAGCCCACGAGCAGTACTTC. J is TRBJ2-7 and V is TRBV14, with 8 bases matching TRBD1. CDR1 is SGHDN, CDR2 FVKESK, per germline. The trim removed 1 base at V and 5 bases at J, leaving 7 bases unmatched. The CDR3 length is 15 residues.

This sequence joins TRBV28 and TRBJ2-7, with D possibly TRBD1 on 5 matching bases. The CDR3 spans 13 residues. The ends were cut back, 1 base at V and 5 bases at J, with 9 bases in the middle. From germline, CDR1 is MDHEN and CDR2 SYDVKM. CDR3 amino acids: CASSLSDRHEQYF. In nucleotides, the CDR3 is TGTGCCAGCAGTTTATCCGACAGACACGAGCAGTACTTC. The whole variable domain, remainder taken from reference TRBV28 and TRBJ2-7, is DVKVTQSSRYLVKRTGEKVFLECVQDMDHENMFWYRQDPGLGLRLIYFSYDVKMKEKGDIPEGYSVSREKKERFSLILESASTNQTSMYLCASSLSDRHEQYFGPGTRLTVT.

The chain couples TRBV5-4 to TRBJ2-7, with D possibly TRBD2 on 5 matching bases. The CDR3 runs 14 residues. The V gene's germline CDR1 is SGHNT and CDR2 YYREEE (reference sequence). V shed 4 bases and J shed 3 bases, with 14 bases lying between them. CDR3 region: CASSPQDGNYEQYF. The CDR3 nucleotides are TGTGCCAGCAGCCCCCAGGACGGGAACTACGAGCAGTACTTC. The full variable domain, in which reference TRBV5-4 and TRBJ2-7 provide the parts outside the CDR3, is ETGVTQSPTHLIKTRGQQVTLRCSSQSGHNTVSWYQQALGQGPQFIFQYYREEENGRGNFPPRFSGLQFPNYSSELNVNALELDDSALYLCASSPQDGNYEQYFGPGTRLTVT.

The V call is TRBV6-1, the J call TRBJ1-5; D unresolved. Between the trimmed V and J ends, which lost 8 bases and 2 bases, there was a span of 13 bases. The CDR3 consists of 14 residues. Per germline, CDR1 MNHNS and CDR2 SASEGT. This CDR3 is CASQEGQGNQPQHF. CDR3 in DNA: TGTGCCAGCCAAGAGGGCCAGGGCAATCAGCCCCAGCATTTT.

Comments on this clone: A junction boundary mismatches the germline segment, possibly from a read error. The J gene is TRBJ2-1, the V gene TRBV5-5, with TRBD2 as a possible D gene (5 bases). The CDR3 has 13 amino acids. The germline V gene encodes CDR1 SGHKS and CDR2 YYEKEE (reference sequence). The CDR3 nucleotides are TGTGCCAGCAACTTGGGAGAGCCCAATGAGCAGTTCTTC. Its translation: CASNLGEPNEQFF.